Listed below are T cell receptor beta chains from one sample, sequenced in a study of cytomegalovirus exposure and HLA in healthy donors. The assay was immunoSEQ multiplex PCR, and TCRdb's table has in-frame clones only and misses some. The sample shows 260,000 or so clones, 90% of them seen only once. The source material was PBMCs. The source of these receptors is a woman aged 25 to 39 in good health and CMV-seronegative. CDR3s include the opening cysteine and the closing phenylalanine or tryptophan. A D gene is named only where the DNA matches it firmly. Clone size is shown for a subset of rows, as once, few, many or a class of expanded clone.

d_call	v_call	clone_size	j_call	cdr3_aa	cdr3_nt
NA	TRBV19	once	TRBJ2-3	CASSHSTDTQYF	TGTGCCAGTAGCCACTCCACAGATACGCAGTATTTT
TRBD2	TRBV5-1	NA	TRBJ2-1	CASSFTLAGEENEQFF	TGCGCCAGCAGCTTTACACTAGCGGGAGAAGAGAATGAGCAGTTCTTC
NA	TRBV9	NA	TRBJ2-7	CASSVTGDSYEQYF	TGTGCCAGCAGCGTAACCGGGGACTCCTACGAGCAGTACTTC
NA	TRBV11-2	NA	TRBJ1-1	CASSLGVMNTEAFF	TGTGCCAGCAGCTTAGGGGTCATGAACACTGAAGCTTTCTTT
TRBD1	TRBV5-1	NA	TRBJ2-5	CASSLSGTAQETQYF	TGCGCCAGCAGCCTGAGTGGGACAGCCCAAGAGACCCAGTACTTC
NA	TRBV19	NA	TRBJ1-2	CASSMVGVDNYGYTF	TGTGCCAGTAGTATGGTAGGGGTCGATAACTATGGCTACACCTTC
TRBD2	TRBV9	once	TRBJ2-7	CASSLTSVSYEQYF	TGTGCCAGCAGCCTAACTAGCGTCTCCTACGAGCAGTACTTC
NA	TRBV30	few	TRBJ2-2	CAWQTGNTGELFF	TGTGCCTGGCAGACAGGAAACACCGGGGAGCTGTTTTTT
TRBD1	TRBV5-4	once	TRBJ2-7	CASSLDREYHEQYF	TGTGCCAGCAGCTTAGACAGGGAATACCACGAGCAGTACTTC
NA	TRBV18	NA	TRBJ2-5	CASSAQETQYF	TGTGCCAGCTCAGCCCAAGAGACCCAGTACTTC
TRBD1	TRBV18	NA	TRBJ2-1	CASSVRQGDYNEQFF	TGTGCCAGCTCAGTCCGACAGGGCGATTACAATGAGCAGTTCTTC
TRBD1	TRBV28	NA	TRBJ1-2	CASSSKGTVVYGYTF	TGTGCCAGCAGTTCTAAAGGGACAGTTGTCTATGGCTACACCTTC
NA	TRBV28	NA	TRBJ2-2	CASRDQPNTGELFF	TGTGCCAGCCGGGACCAGCCGAACACCGGGGAGCTGTTTTTT
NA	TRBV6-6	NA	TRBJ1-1	CASSSPGVAEAFF	TGTGCCAGCAGTTCTCCAGGGGTCGCTGAAGCTTTCTTT
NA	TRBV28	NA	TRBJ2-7	CASSSDEGSLYEQYF	TGTGCCAGCAGTTCCGACGAGGGATCTCTTTACGAGCAGTACTTC
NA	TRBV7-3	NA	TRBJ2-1	CASSTQGIVLTEQFF	TGTGCCAGCAGCACTCAGGGGATAGTCCTGACTGAGCAGTTCTTC
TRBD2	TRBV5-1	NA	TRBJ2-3	CASSVTSGSFTDTQYF	TGCGCCAGCAGCGTTACTAGCGGGAGCTTCACAGATACGCAGTATTTT
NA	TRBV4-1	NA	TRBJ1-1	CASSQGGGLMNTEAFF	TGCGCCAGCAGCCAAGGTGGGGGCCTCATGAACACTGAAGCTTTCTTT
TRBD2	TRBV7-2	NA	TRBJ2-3	CASSQTRLAGGTDTQYF	TGTGCCAGCAGCCAAACCAGACTAGCGGGAGGAACAGATACGCAGTATTTT
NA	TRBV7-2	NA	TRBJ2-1	CASSDDRNEQFF	TGTGCCAGCAGCGACGACCGGAATGAGCAGTTCTTC
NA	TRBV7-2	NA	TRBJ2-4	CASSAPRQENIQYF	TGTGCCAGCAGCGCCCCCCGACAGGAAAACATTCAGTACTTC
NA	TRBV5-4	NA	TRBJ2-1	CASSSGPPYNEQFF	TGTGCCAGCAGCTCGGGACCCCCGTACAATGAGCAGTTCTTC
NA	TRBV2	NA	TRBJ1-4	CASSQGLAGEKLFF	TGTGCCAGCAGTCAGGGACTGGCGGGAGAAAAACTGTTTTTT
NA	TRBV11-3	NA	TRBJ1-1	CASSLGQNTEAFF	TGTGCCAGCAGCTTAGGGCAGAACACTGAAGCTTTCTTT
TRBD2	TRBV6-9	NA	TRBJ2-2	CASSYAHVGNSGRGTGELFF	TGTGCCAGCAGTTATGCTCACGTGGGGAATAGCGGGAGAGGAACCGGGGAGCTGTTTTTT
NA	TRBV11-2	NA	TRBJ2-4	CASDGYKNIQYF	TGTGCCAGCGACGGATATAAAAACATTCAGTACTTC